The entry below gives a single T cell receptor beta chain sequence along with its context. Its antigen is as yet unknown. Using a J-beta primer mix together with a sample-barcoded 5' primer, a second PCR was run for about 7 to 12 cycles. TCRdb passed the 5' RACE reads through MiXCR, listing each CDR3 protein once. The sample has 700,000 to 800,000 distinct CDR3 sequences, roughly 41% seen once. This record belongs to a study of blood T cells in healthy people across ages. Overall study results and limits: Both higher diversity and more naive CD4+ cells marked long-lived donors when set against aged donors.

Germline V gene data show CDR1 as LGHDT and CDR2 as YNNKEL (reference sequence). The CDR3 runs to 13 residues. V was clipped by 5 bases and J by 16 bases, with 20 bases between them. The specimen was blood. The receptor was isolated from a woman aged 55-70 years in good health. This chain joins TRBV3-1 and TRBJ2-2; a possible D gene is TRBD2 (6 bases). The CDR3 loop is CASSSGTPNPPFF. CDR3 in DNA: TGTGCCAGCAGCTCCGGGACTCCCAACCCCCCGTTTTTT.